These 21 T cell receptor beta chains originate from one sample sequenced in a study of blood T cell repertoires in COVID-19. Clones were sequenced by immunoSEQ multiplex PCR, and TCRdb holds only the in-frame ones, with some missing. The sample holds around 380,000 clones; 70% to 85% are singletons and the top ten take around 1%. The source material was peripheral blood. These receptors all stem from a human donor with acute or convalescent COVID-19. The donor label of this sample is uncertain.

A single count supports this clone. The chain carries TRBV3-1 (or the pseudogene TRBV3-2) and TRBJ2-5; 9 bases match TRBD2. The CDR3 is 16 residues long. V dropped 4 bases and J dropped 1; count of bases not matched to a gene: 7. The germline V gene has CDR1 LGHDT and CDR2 YNNKEL (reference sequence). DNA of the CDR3: TGTGCCAGCAGCCCCGGGACTAGCAGAGGCCAAGAGACCCAGTACTTC. Its protein product is CASSPGTSRGQETQYF.

The chain is built from TRBV19 and TRBJ1-5; D is perhaps TRBD1 (6 bases). The length of the CDR3 is 17 residues. CDR1 and CDR2 (germline): LNHDA, SQIVND (reference sequence). Trimming took off 5 bases at V and 4 bases at J, with 21 bases between the two ends. Here the CDR3 reads CASSWGLGAVGNQPQHF. CDR3 nucleotide sequence: TGTGCCAGTAGTTGGGGGCTGGGGGCTGTGGGAAATCAGCCCCAGCATTTT.

The CDR3 coding sequence is TGTGCCAGTAGTACCCAGTGGAGCTCCTACAATGAGCAGTTCTTC. It yields the protein CASSTQWSSYNEQFF. This rearrangement joins TRBV19 to TRBJ2-1, with D unclear. The CDR3 length is 15 residues. Germline loops: CDR1 LNHDA, CDR2 SQIVND (reference sequence). The V end was cut by 4 bases, the J end by 0 bases, with 10 bases between.

This sequence joins TRBV5-1 and TRBJ2-7, with 13 bases identical to TRBD2. The CDR3 runs 16 residues. CDR1 is SGHRS and CDR2 is YFSETQ in the germline V gene. With 3 bases clipped from V and 3 bases from J, the junction kept 6 bases outside the gene matches. The CDR3 DNA reads TGCGCCAGCAGCTCCACCGGGACTAGCGGGATCTACGAGCAGTACTTC. This encodes CASSSTGTSGIYEQYF.

The chain employs TRBV7-8 and TRBJ2-7; 10 nucleotides agree with TRBD2. This CDR3 has 15 residues. Germline assignment: CDR1 SGHVS and CDR2 FQNEAQ. V dropped 5 bases and J dropped 0; count of bases not matched to a gene: 4. In DNA, the CDR3 is TGTGCCAGCAGCGTGTCTAGCGGGAGCTCCTACGAGCAGTACTTC. Encoded protein: CASSVSSGSSYEQYF.

V gene TRBV28 combines with J gene TRBJ1-5; 7 bases match TRBD1. The V and J ends lost 4 bases and 3 bases, in that order; junction bases with no gene match: 6. The CDR3 consists of 15 residues. Germline V CDR1 and CDR2: MDHEN, SYDVKM. The CDR3 nucleotides are TGTGCCAGCAGTTCCAGGGGGATGAACAATCAGCCCCAGCATTTT. Encoded protein: CASSSRGMNNQPQHF.

The chain links TRBV5-8 to TRBJ2-3; 7 bases align to TRBD1. CDR3 length equals 14 residues. V dropped 9 bases and J dropped 2; count of bases not matched to a gene: 9. Germline-derived CDR1 and CDR2 are SGHTS and YDEGEE. CDR3 DNA: TGTGCCATCCGACCGGACAGGTACACAGATACGCAGTATTTT. Translation gives CAIRPDRYTDTQYF.

The chain joins TRBV4-1 to TRBJ1-1; D not resolved. The V end was cut by 5 bases, the J end by 1 base, with 5 bases between. Looked up from germline, CDR1 is MGHRA and CDR2 is YSYEKL. This CDR3 is 12 amino acids long. The CDR3 coding sequence is TGCGCCAGCAGCTCCCAGAACACTGAAGCTTTCTTT. Translation gives CASSSQNTEAFF.

The V call is TRBV5-5, the J call TRBJ1-1; 8 positions match TRBD1. J gave up 1 base and V 4 bases, and 12 bases lay outside the gene matches. Germline lookup yields CDR1 SGHKS and CDR2 YYEKEE (reference sequence). The CDR3 is 17 residues long. This CDR3 reads CASSPSDRGFGNTEAFF. The CDR3 DNA reads TGTGCCAGCAGCCCAAGCGACAGGGGATTCGGGAACACTGAAGCTTTCTTT.

This clone was seen a handful of times. The chain couples TRBV12-3 or TRBV12-4 to TRBJ1-2; D possibly corresponds to TRBD1 (6 bases). The CDR3 is 13 residues long. Trimming pared 3 bases from V and 13 bases from J, leaving 18 bases between. The CDR3 DNA is TGTGCCAGCAGTTTGTTCGAGGGTGGGGGCCTCACCTTC. It yields the protein CASSLFEGGGLTF.

J is TRBJ2-3 and V is TRBV5-4, with TRBD2 identical over 11 bases. The ends lost 0 bases at V and 4 bases at J; junction bases unmatched: 4. Germline V gene sequence: CDR1 SGHNT, CDR2 YYREEE (reference sequence). The CDR3 sequence is 16 residues long. The CDR3 sequence is CASSLGTSGFADTQYF. Here the CDR3 DNA reads TGTGCCAGCAGCTTGGGGACTAGCGGGTTTGCAGATACGCAGTATTTT.

This sequence joins TRBV7-8 and TRBJ2-1; 7 nucleotides match TRBD2. In germline, CDR1 is SGHVS, CDR2 FQNEAQ. V lost 5 bases, J lost 7 bases, and 26 bases stayed unmatched. The CDR3 sequence is 20 residues long. CDR3 sequence: CASSQFSVRGKYMGYNEQFF. The CDR3 DNA reads as TGTGCCAGCAGCCAATTTTCTGTGCGGGGGAAGTACATGGGATATAATGAGCAGTTCTTC.

As concerns this clone: One end of the junction fails to match germline, which may point to a read error. V and J are TRBV29-1 and TRBJ2-5; 8 bases agree with TRBD2. CDR1 is SQVTM, CDR2 ANQGSEA, per germline. This CDR3 comprises 11 residues. The CDR3 protein is CSVEDLDSGDF. In nucleotides, the CDR3 is TGCAGCGTTGAAGATCTCGATAGCGGGGACTTC.

The gene calls are TRBV19 and TRBJ1-5; 8 nucleotides line up with TRBD1. CDR3 size: 17 residues. The germline V gene has CDR1 LNHDA and CDR2 SQIVND (reference sequence). V lost 5 bases, J lost 6 bases, and 15 bases stayed unmatched. CDR3 amino acids: CASSPSRQGAPGQPQHF. The CDR3 DNA is TGTGCCAGTAGTCCGTCCCGTCAGGGGGCGCCGGGTCAGCCCCAGCATTTT. Looking up the rest from reference TRBV19 and TRBJ1-5 gives the full variable domain: DGGITQSPKYLFRKEGQNVTLSCEQNLNHDAMYWYRQDPGQGLRLIYYSQIVNDFQKGDIAEGYSVSREKKESFPLTVTSAQKNPTAFYLCASSPSRQGAPGQPQHFGDGTRLSIL.

The chain recombines TRBV11-2 with TRBJ2-5; D is perhaps TRBD1 (6 bases). The CDR3 is made up of 15 amino acids. V lost 5 bases and J 5 bases, leaving 18 bases between the germline ends. Per the germline V gene, CDR1 is SGHAT and CDR2 is FQNNGV. In DNA, the CDR3 is TGTGCCAGCAGCCATAATTGGGGGCAACGGGAGACCCAGTACTTC. Its translation: CASSHNWGQRETQYF.

The chain carries TRBV11-2 and TRBJ2-1; weak D call: TRBD1 (5 bases). V was clipped by 1 base and J by 8 bases, with 12 bases between them. The germline V gene has CDR1 SGHAT and CDR2 FQNNGV. The CDR3 totals 14 residues. CDR3 sequence (DNA): TGTGCCAGCAGCTTAGGGGGCAACAGTGATGAGCAGTTCTTC. Its protein is CASSLGGNSDEQFF. The complete variable domain, with remaining parts taken from reference TRBV11-2 and TRBJ2-1, reads EAGVAQSPRYKIIEKRQSVAFWCNPISGHATLYWYQQILGQGPKLLIQFQNNGVVDDSQLPKDRFSAERLKGVDSTLKIQPAKLEDSAVYLCASSLGGNSDEQFFGPGTRLTVL.

The chain carries TRBV9 and TRBJ2-1; D might be TRBD2 (5 bases). Germline-derived CDR1 and CDR2 are SGDLS and YYNGEE. The CDR3 is made up of 13 amino acids. Trimming shortened V by 4 bases and J by 2 bases, and 7 bases separated the two germline ends. CDR3 in amino acids: CASSPGAYNEQFF. CDR3 sequence (DNA): TGTGCCAGCAGCCCCGGGGCCTACAATGAGCAGTTCTTC.

This chain links TRBV2 with TRBJ1-2; D unclear. CDR1 SNHLY and CDR2 FYNNEI come from the germline V gene. This CDR3 contains 14 residues. Trimming took 2 bases from V and 8 from J, leaving 15 bases between them. The CDR3 loop reads CASSEILGVRGYTF. CDR3 in DNA: TGTGCCAGCAGTGAAATACTGGGAGTGAGAGGCTACACCTTC.

CDR3: CASSQRDRDVYGYTF. The CDR3 region has the DNA TGTGCCAGCAGCCAACGGGACAGGGATGTGTATGGCTACACCTTC. This sequence joins TRBV3-1 (or the pseudogene TRBV3-2) and TRBJ1-2, with 9 bases fitting TRBD1. V gave up 2 bases and J gave up 5 bases; unmatched junction bases: 6. Germline lookup yields CDR1 LGHDT and CDR2 YNNKEL (reference sequence). CDR3 length: 15 amino acids.

V gene TRBV5-1 combines with J gene TRBJ1-1, with D perhaps matching TRBD1 (6 bases). In germline, CDR1 is SGHRS, CDR2 YFSETQ. The CDR3 sequence is 15 residues long. With 0 bases removed from V and 1 base from J, the gap between germline ends came to 10 bases. DNA of the CDR3: TGCGCCAGCAGCTTGGCCGGGACACAGAACACTGAAGCTTTCTTT. Translated: CASSLAGTQNTEAFF.

This sequence joins TRBV18 and TRBJ2-1; the match to TRBD2 covers 7 bases. V was clipped by 0 bases and J by 6 bases; unmatched bases: 5. This CDR3 has 15 residues. The V gene's germline CDR1 is KGHSH and CDR2 LQKENI. CDR3 residues: CASSPPTASGNEQFF. For the CDR3, the DNA is TGTGCCAGCTCACCACCGACGGCTAGCGGCAATGAGCAGTTCTTC.